Listed below are T cell receptor beta chains from one sample, sequenced in a study of blood T cell repertoires in COVID-19. TCRdb's table, derived via immunoSEQ multiplex PCR, lists solely in-frame clones and lacks some. The table has about 100,000 clones, 87% seen once. The sequenced sample was peripheral blood. The receptors were sampled from a young man in a cohort sampled during active COVID-19. CDR3s include the opening cysteine and the closing phenylalanine or tryptophan. The D gene is left open where the match is weak. Clone size is not always given. Where it is, it says once, few, many or a class for expanded clones.

j_gene: TRBJ2-1
d_gene: -
v_gene: TRBV24-1
abundance: once
CDR3aa: CATSDLTQAYNEQFF
CDR3nt: TGTGCCACCAGTGATTTAACCCAGGCCTACAATGAGCAGTTCTTC

j_gene: TRBJ1-1
d_gene: -
v_gene: TRBV6-5
abundance: -
CDR3aa: CASRDLSVWTEAFF
CDR3nt: TGTGCCAGCAGGGATTTGAGCGTATGGACTGAAGCTTTCTTT

j_gene: TRBJ1-5
d_gene: -
v_gene: TRBV7-2
abundance: -
CDR3aa: CASSLGRGYNQPQHF
CDR3nt: TGTGCCAGCAGCTTAGGAAGGGGGTACAATCAGCCCCAGCATTTT

j_gene: TRBJ2-1
d_gene: -
v_gene: TRBV4-3
abundance: -
CDR3aa: CASSQDSGNEQFF
CDR3nt: TGCGCCAGCAGCCAAGATTCGGGGAATGAGCAGTTCTTC

j_gene: TRBJ1-1
d_gene: -
v_gene: TRBV19
abundance: once
CDR3aa: CASSMRGQNTEAFF
CDR3nt: TGTGCCAGTAGTATGAGGGGACAAAACACTGAAGCTTTCTTT

j_gene: TRBJ1-6
d_gene: -
v_gene: TRBV12-1
abundance: -
CDR3aa: CASSPQGEGNSPLHF
CDR3nt: TGTGCCAGCAGCCCCCAAGGGGAAGGTAATTCACCCCTCCACTTT

j_gene: TRBJ2-1
d_gene: TRBD1
v_gene: TRBV11-3
abundance: -
CDR3aa: CASSLGTGDYNEQFF
CDR3nt: TGTGCCAGCAGCTTAGGGACAGGGGACTACAATGAGCAGTTCTTC

j_gene: TRBJ1-1
d_gene: -
v_gene: TRBV12-2
abundance: -
CDR3aa: CASRLGPRGLMVNTEAFF
CDR3nt: TGTGCAAGTCGCTTAGGGCCCAGGGGGCTCATGGTGAACACTGAAGCTTTCTTT

j_gene: TRBJ1-2
d_gene: -
v_gene: TRBV5-1
abundance: -
CDR3aa: CASSLGSGVGYTF
CDR3nt: TGCGCCAGCAGCTTGGGTTCCGGGGTCGGCTACACCTTC

j_gene: TRBJ1-3
d_gene: -
v_gene: TRBV6-5
abundance: once
CDR3aa: CASTSVVSGNTIYF
CDR3nt: TGTGCCAGCACCTCAGTGGTCTCTGGAAACACCATATATTTT

j_gene: TRBJ1-6
d_gene: TRBD1
v_gene: TRBV6-6
abundance: -
CDR3aa: CASNGQGRNNSPLHF
CDR3nt: TGTGCCAGCAACGGACAGGGTAGAAATAATTCACCCCTCCACTTT

j_gene: TRBJ1-5
d_gene: -
v_gene: TRBV27
abundance: -
CDR3aa: CASSTGRGGNQPQHF
CDR3nt: TGTGCCAGCAGTACAGGGAGAGGTGGCAATCAGCCCCAGCATTTT

j_gene: TRBJ1-2
d_gene: -
v_gene: TRBV4-3
abundance: once
CDR3aa: CASSQGAQANYGYTF
CDR3nt: TGCGCCAGCAGCCAAGGGGCACAGGCTAACTATGGCTACACCTTC

j_gene: TRBJ2-3
d_gene: TRBD2
v_gene: TRBV30
abundance: -
CDR3aa: CAWSYSGITDTQYF
CDR3nt: TGTGCCTGGAGTTATAGCGGGATCACAGATACGCAGTATTTT

j_gene: TRBJ2-7
d_gene: TRBD1
v_gene: TRBV12-5
abundance: -
CDR3aa: CASGLGDRGYEQYF
CDR3nt: TGTGCTAGTGGTTTGGGGGACAGGGGCTACGAGCAGTACTTC

j_gene: TRBJ1-4
d_gene: -
v_gene: TRBV30
abundance: -
CDR3aa: CAWRQGLGKTNEKLFF
CDR3nt: TGTGCCTGGAGACAGGGCTTAGGAAAAACTAATGAAAAACTGTTTTTT

j_gene: TRBJ2-7
d_gene: TRBD2
v_gene: TRBV14
abundance: -
CDR3aa: CASSQAGTSGVYEQYF
CDR3nt: TGTGCCAGCAGCCAAGCCGGGACTAGCGGTGTTTACGAGCAGTACTTC

j_gene: TRBJ2-3
d_gene: TRBD1
v_gene: TRBV5-1
abundance: -
CDR3aa: CASSLNRGGTDTQYF
CDR3nt: TGCGCCAGCAGCTTGAACAGGGGAGGCACAGATACGCAGTATTTT

j_gene: TRBJ2-2
d_gene: TRBD1
v_gene: TRBV24-1
abundance: few
CDR3aa: CATSAGGFNGELFF
CDR3nt: TGTGCCACCAGCGCAGGGGGATTTAACGGGGAGCTGTTTTTT

j_gene: TRBJ2-1
d_gene: -
v_gene: TRBV11-3
abundance: -
CDR3aa: CASSPLGGASYNEQFF
CDR3nt: TGTGCCAGCAGCCCCCTCGGAGGGGCCTCCTACAATGAGCAGTTCTTC

j_gene: TRBJ2-1
d_gene: -
v_gene: TRBV19
abundance: -
CDR3aa: CASSIPTIGGAPPFNEQFF
CDR3nt: TGTGCCAGTAGTATCCCCACTATAGGAGGGGCTCCGCCCTTCAATGAGCAGTTCTTC

j_gene: TRBJ1-2
d_gene: TRBD1
v_gene: TRBV7-3
abundance: -
CDR3aa: CASSLMGTGVVSGYTF
CDR3nt: TGTGCCAGCAGCTTAATGGGGACAGGGGTCGTCAGTGGCTACACCTTC

j_gene: TRBJ2-5
d_gene: -
v_gene: TRBV9
abundance: -
CDR3aa: CASSVRGDLQETQYF
CDR3nt: TGTGCCAGCAGCGTGAGAGGGGACTTACAAGAGACCCAGTACTTC

j_gene: TRBJ2-2
d_gene: TRBD2
v_gene: TRBV6-5
abundance: -
CDR3aa: CASSHSTSPNTGELFF
CDR3nt: TGTGCCAGCAGTCACTCGACTAGCCCGAACACCGGGGAGCTGTTTTTT

j_gene: TRBJ1-2
d_gene: -
v_gene: TRBV12-3/TRBV12-4
abundance: -
CDR3aa: CASSFAGNRGYTF
CDR3nt: TGTGCCAGCAGTTTCGCGGGGAATCGAGGCTACACCTTC

j_gene: TRBJ2-7
d_gene: -
v_gene: TRBV30
abundance: -
CDR3aa: CAWSYSLTYEQYF
CDR3nt: TGTGCCTGGAGTTACAGCTTAACCTACGAGCAGTACTTC